A selection of T cell receptor beta chains follows, all from one sample in a study of radiotherapy plus CTLA-4 blockade in lung cancer. Sequenced by immunoSEQ multiplex PCR; TCRdb stores in-frame clones only, minus some. The sample includes roughly 110,000 clones, more than 75% seen only once; the top ten take 2.4%. The sequences come from peripheral blood, collected from a patient treated with radiotherapy plus ipilimumab. All receptors come from a human donor with non-small cell lung cancer that progressed on radiotherapy plus ipilimumab. Some clones in this sample may be carry-over from other donors' samples. Both conserved end residues are part of each CDR3. The D gene is left open where the match is weak. Not all rows give a size; the values are once, few, many and, for expanded clones, a class.

>TRBJ2-7|.|TRBV2|.
CASEVIGHEQYF
TGTGCCAGCGAAGTCATCGGTCACGAGCAGTACTTC
>TRBJ2-3|.|TRBV4-2|.
CASSQSGRGLGTDTQYF
TGTGCCAGCAGCCAATCTGGCCGGGGACTCGGCACAGATACGCAGTATTTT
>TRBJ1-3|few|TRBV5-1|TRBD1
CASSTGTAIGNTIYF
TGCGCCAGCAGCACAGGGACAGCGATTGGAAACACCATATATTTT
>TRBJ2-7|few|TRBV5-1|TRBD2
CASSSGLAGGSVEQYF
TGCGCCAGCAGCTCGGGACTAGCGGGGGGGTCCGTCGAGCAGTACTTC
>TRBJ1-1|.|TRBV5-1|.
CASSLVAGPTEAFF
TGCGCCAGCAGCTTGGTGGCGGGGCCCACTGAAGCTTTCTTT
>TRBJ2-4|.|TRBV5-6|TRBD2
CASSLSYRASGEEDIQYF
TGTGCCAGCAGCTTGTCGTATCGGGCTAGCGGGGAGGAGGACATTCAGTACTTC
>TRBJ2-3|.|TRBV4-3|TRBD1
CASSQAGTADTQYF
TGCGCCAGCAGCCAAGCCGGGACAGCGGATACGCAGTATTTT
>TRBJ1-2|.|TRBV18|.
CASSPRWGSNYGYTF
TGTGCCAGCTCACCTAGGTGGGGCAGCAACTATGGCTACACCTTC
>TRBJ2-7|.|TRBV4-1|TRBD1
CASSYAPPGQVVWEQYF
TGCGCCAGCAGCTATGCCCCCCCGGGACAGGTTGTTTGGGAGCAGTACTTC
>TRBJ2-3|.|TRBV7-6|.
CASSLEGQGFSTDTQYF
TGTGCCAGCAGCTTAGAGGGGCAGGGATTCTCCACAGATACGCAGTATTTT
>TRBJ1-6|.|TRBV4-3|.
CASSQDGQGNSPLHF
TGCGCCAGCAGCCAAGATGGGCAGGGGAATTCACCCCTCCACTTT
>TRBJ1-1|.|TRBV2|.
CASRNGQGDTEAFF
TGTGCCAGCAGGAACGGCCAGGGTGACACTGAAGCTTTCTTT
>TRBJ2-7|.|TRBV19|TRBD1
CASSIVPTWTGDLQYF
TGTGCCAGTAGTATAGTCCCAACCTGGACAGGGGACTTGCAGTACTTC
>TRBJ1-2|.|TRBV7-2|.
CASSLDPGNYGYTF
TGTGCCAGCAGCTTAGATCCAGGGAACTATGGCTACACCTTC
>TRBJ2-3|.|TRBV2|TRBD2
CANPERGGADTQYF
TGTGCCAACCCGGAGCGGGGGGGAGCAGATACGCAGTATTTT
>TRBJ2-5|.|TRBV5-1|.
CASSTLGAQETQYF
TGCGCCAGCAGCACCCTCGGGGCCCAAGAGACCCAGTACTTC
>TRBJ1-4|.|TRBV18|.
CASSPEASGDEKLFF
TGTGCCAGCTCACCAGAGGCGTCGGGGGACGAAAAACTGTTTTTT
>TRBJ2-7|once|TRBV9|TRBD1
CASSVAQGDYEQYF
TGTGCCAGCAGCGTAGCCCAGGGGGACTACGAGCAGTACTTC
>TRBJ2-2|.|TRBV4-1|.
CASSHEKGNTGELFF
TGCGCCAGCAGCCATGAAAAGGGGAACACCGGGGAGCTGTTTTTT
>TRBJ1-4|.|TRBV15|.
CATSRDRSDTGREKLFF
TGTGCCACCAGCAGAGATAGATCGGACACGGGTCGTGAAAAACTGTTTTTT
>TRBJ1-1|.|TRBV9|.
CASSVGGNSEAFF
TGTGCCAGCAGCGTAGGGGGAAACTCTGAAGCTTTCTTT
>TRBJ2-5|.|TRBV7-9|TRBD2
CASTSAGLAVQETQYF
TGTGCCAGCACCTCAGCTGGACTAGCGGTACAAGAGACCCAGTACTTC
>TRBJ2-2|.|TRBV10-2|.
CASSDGLSNTGELFF
TGCGCCAGCAGTGACGGTCTCTCGAACACCGGGGAGCTGTTTTTT
>TRBJ1-5|.|TRBV2|.
CASTTRVNQPQHF
TGTGCCAGCACCACGAGGGTCAATCAGCCCCAGCATTTT
>TRBJ1-2|.|TRBV19|.
CASSSESFNHAMSGYTF
TGTGCCAGTAGTTCTGAATCCTTCAACCACGCTATGTCTGGCTACACCTTC
>TRBJ1-1|once|TRBV2|.
CASSDDRSTEAFF
TGTGCCAGCAGTGACGATAGGAGCACTGAAGCTTTCTTT
>TRBJ1-1|.|TRBV5-1|TRBD1
CASSQGQGGTEAFF
TGCGCCAGCAGCCAGGGACAGGGTGGCACTGAAGCTTTCTTT
>TRBJ1-5|.|TRBV27|.
CASSFGFHSNQPQHF
TGTGCCAGCAGTTTCGGCTTTCATAGCAATCAGCCCCAGCATTTT
>TRBJ1-4|few|TRBV5-4|TRBD1
CASKMMGTVEKLFF
TGTGCCAGCAAGATGATGGGGACAGTTGAAAAGCTGTTTTTT
>TRBJ1-2|.|TRBV19|TRBD1
CASEDRAFYGYTF
TGTGCCAGCGAGGACAGGGCCTTCTATGGCTACACCTTC
>TRBJ1-1|.|TRBV6-5|.
CASSLPGVRTEAFF
TGTGCCAGCAGTCTCCCAGGGGTTCGAACTGAAGCTTTCTTT
>TRBJ1-5|.|TRBV18|.
CASSPIAGGGNQPQHF
TGTGCCAGCTCACCAATCGCCGGGGGAGGGAATCAGCCCCAGCATTTT
>TRBJ1-5|.|TRBV6-5|TRBD1
CASSRTGDNQPQHF
TGTGCCAGCAGTCGGACAGGTGACAATCAGCCCCAGCATTTT
>TRBJ1-4|.|TRBV29-1|TRBD1
CSVTGERDNEKLFF
TGCAGCGTGACAGGGGAAAGAGATAATGAAAAACTGTTTTTT
>TRBJ2-2|.|TRBV2|.
CASKYDGSTNTGELFF
TGTGCCAGCAAATACGACGGCAGTACGAACACCGGGGAGCTGTTTTTT
>TRBJ1-1|.|TRBV5-4|.
CASTLDRNTEAFF
TGTGCCAGCACGTTGGACAGGAACACTGAAGCTTTCTTT
>TRBJ2-6|few|TRBV10-3|.
CAISESPYSGANVLTF
TGTGCCATCAGTGAGTCCCCCTACTCTGGGGCCAACGTCCTGACTTTC
>TRBJ2-6|.|TRBV7-3|.
CASSPQNTGANVLTF
TGTGCCAGCAGCCCTCAGAATACTGGGGCCAACGTCCTGACTTTC
>TRBJ2-7|few|TRBV27|.
CASSLSVRAYEQYF
TGTGCCAGCAGTTTATCCGTTCGGGCCTACGAGCAGTACTTC
>TRBJ2-7|.|TRBV5-6|.
CASSREPRADYEQYF
TGTGCCAGCAGCCGCGAGCCACGGGCCGACTACGAGCAGTACTTC
>TRBJ1-1|.|TRBV19|.
CASSIVYERPNTEAFF
TGTGCCAGTAGTATCGTATACGAGAGACCGAACACTGAAGCTTTCTTT
>TRBJ1-3|.|TRBV30|.
CAWGAYSGNTIYF
TGTGCCTGGGGGGCGTACTCTGGAAACACCATATATTTT
>TRBJ2-5|.|TRBV4-3|.
CASSPWAGETQYF
TGCGCCAGCAGTCCTTGGGCAGGTGAGACCCAGTACTTC
>TRBJ2-3|.|TRBV18|.
CASSPNRASTDTQYF
TGTGCCAGCTCACCAAACAGGGCTTCCACAGATACGCAGTATTTT